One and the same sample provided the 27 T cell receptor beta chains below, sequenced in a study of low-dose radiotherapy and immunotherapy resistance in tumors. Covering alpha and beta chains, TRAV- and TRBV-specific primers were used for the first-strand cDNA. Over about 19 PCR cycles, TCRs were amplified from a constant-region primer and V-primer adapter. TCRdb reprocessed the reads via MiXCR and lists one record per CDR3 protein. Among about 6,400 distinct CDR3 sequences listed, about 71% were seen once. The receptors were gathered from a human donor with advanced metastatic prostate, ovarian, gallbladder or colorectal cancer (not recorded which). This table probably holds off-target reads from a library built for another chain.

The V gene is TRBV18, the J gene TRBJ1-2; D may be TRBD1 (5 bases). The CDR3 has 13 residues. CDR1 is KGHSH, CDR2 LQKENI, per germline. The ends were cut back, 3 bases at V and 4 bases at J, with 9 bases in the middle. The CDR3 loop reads CASSPQGGYGYTF. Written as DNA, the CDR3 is TGTGCCAGCTCACCCCAGGGAGGCTATGGCTACACCTTC. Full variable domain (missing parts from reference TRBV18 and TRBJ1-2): NAGVMQNPRHLVRRRGQEARLRCSPMKGHSHVYWYRQLPEEGLKFMVYLQKENIIDESGMPKERFSAEFPKEGPSILRIQQVVRGDSAAYFCASSPQGGYGYTFGSGTRLTVV.

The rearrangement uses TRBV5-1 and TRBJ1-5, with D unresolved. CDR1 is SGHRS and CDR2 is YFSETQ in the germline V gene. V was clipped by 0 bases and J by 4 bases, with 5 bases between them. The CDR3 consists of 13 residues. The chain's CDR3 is CASSLDGNQPQHF. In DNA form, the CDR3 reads TGCGCCAGCAGCTTGGACGGGAATCAGCCCCAGCATTTT.

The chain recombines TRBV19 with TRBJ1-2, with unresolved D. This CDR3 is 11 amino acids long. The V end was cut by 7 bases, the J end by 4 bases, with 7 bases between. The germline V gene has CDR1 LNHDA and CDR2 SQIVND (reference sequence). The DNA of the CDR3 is TGTGCCAGTAAAGGGTCCTATGGCTACACCTTC. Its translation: CASKGSYGYTF.

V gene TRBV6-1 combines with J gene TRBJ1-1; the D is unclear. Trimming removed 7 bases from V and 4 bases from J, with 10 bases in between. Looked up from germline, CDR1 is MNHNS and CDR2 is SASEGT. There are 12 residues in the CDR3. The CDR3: CASTEEGTEAFF. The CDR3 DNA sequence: TGTGCCAGCACCGAGGAGGGCACTGAAGCTTTCTTT.

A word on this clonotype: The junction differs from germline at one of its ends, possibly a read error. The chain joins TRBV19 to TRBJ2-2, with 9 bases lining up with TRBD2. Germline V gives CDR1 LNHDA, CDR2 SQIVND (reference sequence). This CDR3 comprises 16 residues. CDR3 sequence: CASSTRGGAGTGELFF. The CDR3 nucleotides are TGTGCCAGCAGTACACGCGGGGGGGCAGGCACCGGGGAGCTGTTTTTT.

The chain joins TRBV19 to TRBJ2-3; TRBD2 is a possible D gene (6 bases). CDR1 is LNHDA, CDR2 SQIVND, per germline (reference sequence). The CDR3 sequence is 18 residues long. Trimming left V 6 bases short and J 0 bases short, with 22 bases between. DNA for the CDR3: TGTGCCAGTAGCCCGGGCCGATTCGGGGGAGCTAGCACAGATACGCAGTATTTT. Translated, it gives CASSPGRFGGASTDTQYF.

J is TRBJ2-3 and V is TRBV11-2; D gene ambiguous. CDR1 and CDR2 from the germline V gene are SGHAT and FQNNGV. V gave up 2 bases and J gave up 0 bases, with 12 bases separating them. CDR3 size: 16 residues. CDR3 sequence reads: CASSLIPGSSTDTQYF. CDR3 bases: TGTGCCAGCAGCTTAATCCCTGGATCTAGCACAGATACGCAGTATTTT.

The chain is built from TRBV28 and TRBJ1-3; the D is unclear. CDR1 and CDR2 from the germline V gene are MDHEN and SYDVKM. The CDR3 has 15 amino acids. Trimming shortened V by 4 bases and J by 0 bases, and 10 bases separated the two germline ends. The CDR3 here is CASSSFGSSGNTIYF. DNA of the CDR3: TGTGCCAGCAGTTCCTTCGGCAGCTCTGGAAACACCATATATTTT.

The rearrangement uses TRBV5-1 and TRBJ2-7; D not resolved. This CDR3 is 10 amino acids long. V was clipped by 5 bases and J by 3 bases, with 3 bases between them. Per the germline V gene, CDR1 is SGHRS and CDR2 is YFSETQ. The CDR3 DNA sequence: TGCGCCAGCAGTAACTACGAGCAGTACTTC. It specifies CASSNYEQYF.

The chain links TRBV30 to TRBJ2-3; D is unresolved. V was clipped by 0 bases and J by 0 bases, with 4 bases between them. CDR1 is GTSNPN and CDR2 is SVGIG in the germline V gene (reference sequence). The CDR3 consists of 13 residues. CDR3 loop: CAWSVRSTDTQYF. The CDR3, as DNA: TGTGCCTGGAGTGTACGGAGCACAGATACGCAGTATTTT.

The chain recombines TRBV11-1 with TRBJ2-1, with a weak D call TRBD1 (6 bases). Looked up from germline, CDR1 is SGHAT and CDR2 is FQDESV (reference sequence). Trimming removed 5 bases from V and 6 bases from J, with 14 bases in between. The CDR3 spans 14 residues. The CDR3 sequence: CASSPLWGPNEQFF. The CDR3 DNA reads TGTGCCAGCAGCCCTCTTTGGGGGCCCAATGAGCAGTTCTTC.

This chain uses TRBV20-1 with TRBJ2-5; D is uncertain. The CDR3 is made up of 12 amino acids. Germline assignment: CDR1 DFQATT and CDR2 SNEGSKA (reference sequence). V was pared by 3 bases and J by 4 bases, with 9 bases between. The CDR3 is CSASPLAETQYF. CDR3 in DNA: TGCAGTGCTAGCCCCCTCGCAGAGACCCAGTACTTC.

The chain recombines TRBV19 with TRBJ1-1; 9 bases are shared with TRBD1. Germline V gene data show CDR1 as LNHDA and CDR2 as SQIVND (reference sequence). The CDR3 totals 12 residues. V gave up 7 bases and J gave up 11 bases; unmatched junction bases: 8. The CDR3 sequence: CASTGTGKNAFF. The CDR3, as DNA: TGTGCCAGTACCGGGACAGGGAAGAATGCTTTCTTT.

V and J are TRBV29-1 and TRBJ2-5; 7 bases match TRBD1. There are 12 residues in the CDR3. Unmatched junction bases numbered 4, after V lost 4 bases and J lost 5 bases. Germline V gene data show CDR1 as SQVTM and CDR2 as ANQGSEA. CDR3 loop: CSVGQGRETQYF. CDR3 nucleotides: TGCAGCGTTGGACAGGGAAGGGAGACCCAGTACTTC. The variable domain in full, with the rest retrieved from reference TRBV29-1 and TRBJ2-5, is SAVISQKPSRDICQRGTSLTIQCQVDSQVTMMFWYRQQPGQSLTLIATANQGSEATYESGFVIDKFPISRPNLTFSTLTVSNMSPEDSSIYLCSVGQGRETQYFGPGTRLLVL.

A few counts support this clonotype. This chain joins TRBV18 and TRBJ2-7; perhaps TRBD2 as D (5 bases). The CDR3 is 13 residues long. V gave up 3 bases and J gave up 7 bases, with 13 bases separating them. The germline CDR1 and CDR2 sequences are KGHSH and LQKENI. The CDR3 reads CASSPSLVREQYF. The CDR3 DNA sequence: TGTGCCAGCTCACCCTCACTAGTGAGGGAGCAGTACTTC.

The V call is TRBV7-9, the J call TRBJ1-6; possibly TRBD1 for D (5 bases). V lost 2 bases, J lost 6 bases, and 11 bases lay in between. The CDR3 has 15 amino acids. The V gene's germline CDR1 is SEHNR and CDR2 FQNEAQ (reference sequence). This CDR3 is CASSLSQGVNSPLHF. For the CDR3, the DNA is TGTGCCAGCAGCTTAAGTCAGGGAGTTAATTCACCCCTCCACTTT.

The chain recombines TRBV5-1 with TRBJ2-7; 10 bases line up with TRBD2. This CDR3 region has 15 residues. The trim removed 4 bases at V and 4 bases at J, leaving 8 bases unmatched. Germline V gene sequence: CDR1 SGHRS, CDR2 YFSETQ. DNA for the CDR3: TGCGCCAGCAGCGGACGGGGACTAGCGAAATACGAGCAGTACTTC. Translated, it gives CASSGRGLAKYEQYF.

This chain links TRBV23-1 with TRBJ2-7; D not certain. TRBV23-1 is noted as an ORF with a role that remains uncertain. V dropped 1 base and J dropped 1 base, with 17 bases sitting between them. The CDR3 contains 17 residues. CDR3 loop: CASSQLGSTLWSYEQYF. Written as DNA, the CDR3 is TGCGCCAGCAGTCAATTGGGCTCCACCCTTTGGTCCTACGAGCAGTACTTC.

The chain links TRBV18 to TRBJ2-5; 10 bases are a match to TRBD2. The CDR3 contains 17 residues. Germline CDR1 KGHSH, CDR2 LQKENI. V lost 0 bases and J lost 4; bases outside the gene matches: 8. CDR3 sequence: CASSPPSGGRRGETQYF. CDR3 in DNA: TGTGCCAGCTCACCACCTAGCGGGGGGCGCCGTGGAGAGACCCAGTACTTC. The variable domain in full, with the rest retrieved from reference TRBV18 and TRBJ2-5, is NAGVMQNPRHLVRRRGQEARLRCSPMKGHSHVYWYRQLPEEGLKFMVYLQKENIIDESGMPKERFSAEFPKEGPSILRIQQVVRGDSAAYFCASSPPSGGRRGETQYFGPGTRLLVL.

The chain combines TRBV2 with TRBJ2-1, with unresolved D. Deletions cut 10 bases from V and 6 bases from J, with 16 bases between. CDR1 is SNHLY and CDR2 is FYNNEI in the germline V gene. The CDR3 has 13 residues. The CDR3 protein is CANPYDLVNEQFF. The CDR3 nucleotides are TGTGCCAACCCTTACGACCTGGTCAATGAGCAGTTCTTC.

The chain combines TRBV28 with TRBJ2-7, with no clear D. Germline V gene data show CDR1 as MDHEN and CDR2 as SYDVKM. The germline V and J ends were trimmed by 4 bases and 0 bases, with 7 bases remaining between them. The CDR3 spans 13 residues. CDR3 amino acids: CASSSGGSYEQYF. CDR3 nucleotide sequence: TGTGCCAGCAGTTCGGGTGGCTCCTACGAGCAGTACTTC. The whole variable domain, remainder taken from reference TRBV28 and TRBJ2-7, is DVKVTQSSRYLVKRTGEKVFLECVQDMDHENMFWYRQDPGLGLRLIYFSYDVKMKEKGDIPEGYSVSREKKERFSLILESASTNQTSMYLCASSSGGSYEQYFGPGTRLTVT.

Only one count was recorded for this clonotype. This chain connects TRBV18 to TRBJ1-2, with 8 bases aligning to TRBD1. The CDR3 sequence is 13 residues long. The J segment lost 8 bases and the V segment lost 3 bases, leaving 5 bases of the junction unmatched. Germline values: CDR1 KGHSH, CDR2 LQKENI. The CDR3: CASSPTGESGYTF. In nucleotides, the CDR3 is TGTGCCAGCTCACCGACAGGGGAGAGCGGCTACACCTTC. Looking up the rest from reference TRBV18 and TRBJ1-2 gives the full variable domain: NAGVMQNPRHLVRRRGQEARLRCSPMKGHSHVYWYRQLPEEGLKFMVYLQKENIIDESGMPKERFSAEFPKEGPSILRIQQVVRGDSAAYFCASSPTGESGYTFGSGTRLTVV.

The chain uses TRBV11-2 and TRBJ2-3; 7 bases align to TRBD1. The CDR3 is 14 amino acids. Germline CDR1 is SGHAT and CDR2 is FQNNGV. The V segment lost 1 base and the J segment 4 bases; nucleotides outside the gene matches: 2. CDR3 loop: CASSLGGGPDTQYF. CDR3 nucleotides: TGTGCCAGCAGCTTAGGAGGGGGCCCAGATACGCAGTATTTT. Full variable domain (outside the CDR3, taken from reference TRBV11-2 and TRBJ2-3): EAGVAQSPRYKIIEKRQSVAFWCNPISGHATLYWYQQILGQGPKLLIQFQNNGVVDDSQLPKDRFSAERLKGVDSTLKIQPAKLEDSAVYLCASSLGGGPDTQYFGPGTRLTVL.

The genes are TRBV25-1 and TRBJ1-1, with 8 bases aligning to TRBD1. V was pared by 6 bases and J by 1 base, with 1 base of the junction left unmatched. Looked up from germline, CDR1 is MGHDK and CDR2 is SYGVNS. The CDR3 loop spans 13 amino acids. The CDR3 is CASRDRANTEAFF. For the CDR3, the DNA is TGTGCCAGCAGGGACAGGGCGAACACTGAAGCTTTCTTT.

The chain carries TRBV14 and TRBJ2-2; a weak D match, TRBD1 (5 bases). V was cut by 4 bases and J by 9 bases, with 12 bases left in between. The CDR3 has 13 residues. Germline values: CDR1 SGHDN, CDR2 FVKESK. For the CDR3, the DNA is TGTGCCAGCAGCCCAGGGTCCGATAGGGAGCTGTTTTTT. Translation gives CASSPGSDRELFF.

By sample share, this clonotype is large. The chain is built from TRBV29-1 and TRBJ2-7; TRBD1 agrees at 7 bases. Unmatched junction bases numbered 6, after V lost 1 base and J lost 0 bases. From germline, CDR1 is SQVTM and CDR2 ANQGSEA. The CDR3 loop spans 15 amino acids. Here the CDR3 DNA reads TGCAGCGTTGAAGGTCGGGACAGAACCTCCTACGAGCAGTACTTC. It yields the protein CSVEGRDRTSYEQYF.

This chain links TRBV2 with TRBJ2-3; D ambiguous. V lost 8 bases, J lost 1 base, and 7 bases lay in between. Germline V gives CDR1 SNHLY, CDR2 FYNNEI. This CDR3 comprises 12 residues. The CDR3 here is CASFEGTDTQYF. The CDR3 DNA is TGTGCCAGCTTCGAGGGCACAGATACGCAGTATTTT.